The clone carrying this TCR beta chain was detected only a few times. Antigen unknown. Other nucleotide sequences in the sample specify the same CDR3. This specimen belongs to a study of tumor-infiltrating lymphocytes in localized non-small cell lung cancer. Profiled with immunoSEQ multiplex PCR; TCRdb holds only in-frame clones, not every one. The sample includes about 5,800 clones, around two thirds seen only once; the top ten take about 14%. Looked up from germline, CDR1 is MNHEY and CDR2 is SMNVEV (reference sequence). J gave up 3 bases and V 5 bases, and 3 bases lay outside the gene matches. CDR3 size: 14 residues. Study-wide results and limits: Higher tumor T cell infiltration than in uninvolved lung was supported by TCRbeta sequencing.

This sequence was found in a human donor with non-small cell lung cancer. The specimen sequenced was uninvolved lung tissue not adjacent to the tumor. V gene TRBV27 combines with J gene TRBJ2-3, with 9 bases that match TRBD1. CDR3 in amino acids: CASSRDRVTDTQYF. The CDR3 nucleotides read TGTGCCAGCAGTCGGGACAGGGTAACAGATACGCAGTATTTT.